This is a list of T cell receptor beta chains from one sample in a study of radiation and T cells in renal cell carcinoma. Assay used: immunoSEQ multiplex PCR; TCRdb lists only in-frame clones, some missing. The sample has tens of thousands of clones, around 80% seen once; the top ten hold 35% to 45%. This specimen consisted of blood, obtained from a patient whose treatment included radiotherapy and nephrectomy. These receptors were obtained from a man aged 55 to 70 with renal cell carcinoma. The CDR3 runs from the conserved cysteine through the conserved F or W. The D gene is left open where the match is weak. Clone size appears in some rows only: once, few, many, or a class for an expanded clone.

D gene: TRBD1
V gene: TRBV7-9
CDR3 length: 14
clone size: few
J gene: TRBJ1-1
CDR3 DNA: TGTGCCAGCACCCCCCCGGGACAGGGGGCCAAAGCTTTCTTT
CDR3 protein: CASTPPGQGAKAFF

D gene: .
V gene: TRBV5-1
CDR3 length: 15
clone size: .
J gene: TRBJ1-6
CDR3 DNA: TGCGCCAGCAGCTTGGGTGAGCTCCGTAATTCACCCCTCCACTTT
CDR3 protein: CASSLGELRNSPLHF

D gene: .
V gene: TRBV7-9
CDR3 length: 15
clone size: once
J gene: TRBJ2-3
CDR3 DNA: TGTGCCAGCAGCCCCGGGACCTCAAGCACAGATACGCAGTATTTT
CDR3 protein: CASSPGTSSTDTQYF

D gene: .
V gene: TRBV7-9
CDR3 length: 15
clone size: medium-sized
J gene: TRBJ1-1
CDR3 DNA: TGTGCCAGCAGCTTAGTTCGACAGGCGAACACTGAAGCTTTCTTT
CDR3 protein: CASSLVRQANTEAFF

D gene: .
V gene: TRBV27
CDR3 length: 14
clone size: few
J gene: TRBJ2-5
CDR3 DNA: TGTGCCAGCAGTTTTGGGACACCGGGCGAGACCCAGTACTTC
CDR3 protein: CASSFGTPGETQYF

D gene: TRBD2
V gene: TRBV11-2
CDR3 length: 15
clone size: .
J gene: TRBJ2-7
CDR3 DNA: TGTGCCAGCAGTCAACTCCAACTAGCGGTCTACGAGCAGTACTTC
CDR3 protein: CASSQLQLAVYEQYF

D gene: TRBD1
V gene: TRBV5-1
CDR3 length: 15
clone size: .
J gene: TRBJ2-2
CDR3 DNA: TGCGCCAGCAGCCCTGGACAGGCGAACACCGGGGAGCTGTTTTTT
CDR3 protein: CASSPGQANTGELFF

D gene: .
V gene: TRBV5-4
CDR3 length: 15
clone size: few
J gene: TRBJ1-1
CDR3 DNA: TGTGCCAGCAGCGCCGAACAGAGTTGGAACACTGAAGCTTTCTTT
CDR3 protein: CASSAEQSWNTEAFF

D gene: TRBD1
V gene: TRBV5-6
CDR3 length: 17
clone size: few
J gene: TRBJ2-2
CDR3 DNA: TGTGCCAGCAGCGTTCGCCGGGACAGACCGAACACCGGGGAGCTGTTTTTT
CDR3 protein: CASSVRRDRPNTGELFF

D gene: .
V gene: TRBV5-4
CDR3 length: 14
clone size: .
J gene: TRBJ1-4
CDR3 DNA: TGTGCCAGCAGTAGAGAGGGGAAAAATGAAAAACTGTTTTTT
CDR3 protein: CASSREGKNEKLFF

D gene: .
V gene: TRBV7-9
CDR3 length: 15
clone size: large
J gene: TRBJ1-5
CDR3 DNA: TGTGCCAGCAGCATGACAGCTGCGGGCAATCAGCCCCAGCATTTT
CDR3 protein: CASSMTAAGNQPQHF

D gene: .
V gene: TRBV9
CDR3 length: 13
clone size: .
J gene: TRBJ2-3
CDR3 DNA: TGTGCCAGCAGCGTAAACCCCACAGATACGCAGTATTTT
CDR3 protein: CASSVNPTDTQYF

D gene: TRBD2
V gene: TRBV7-2
CDR3 length: 16
clone size: .
J gene: TRBJ2-7
CDR3 DNA: TGTGCCAGCAGCTTAGGTTCGGCAGGGAGGGTAGGAGAGCAGTACTTC
CDR3 protein: CASSLGSAGRVGEQYF

D gene: TRBD2
V gene: TRBV2
CDR3 length: 15
clone size: .
J gene: TRBJ2-7
CDR3 DNA: TGTGCCAGCAGTCAGCTAGCGGGGGAGTTCTACGAGCAGTACTTC
CDR3 protein: CASSQLAGEFYEQYF

D gene: .
V gene: TRBV19
CDR3 length: 15
clone size: .
J gene: TRBJ2-1
CDR3 DNA: TGTGCCAGTAGTTGGGGGAATCTAGCTTTGGATGAGCAGTTCTTC
CDR3 protein: CASSWGNLALDEQFF

D gene: .
V gene: TRBV29-1
CDR3 length: 12
clone size: few
J gene: TRBJ2-5
CDR3 DNA: TGCAGCGTTGGCCAGTACCAAGAGACCCAGTACTTC
CDR3 protein: CSVGQYQETQYF

D gene: TRBD1
V gene: TRBV6-5
CDR3 length: 14
clone size: .
J gene: TRBJ1-2
CDR3 DNA: TGTGCCAGCAGGGGGACAGGGAGGAACTATGGCTACACCTTC
CDR3 protein: CASRGTGRNYGYTF

D gene: TRBD1
V gene: TRBV11-2
CDR3 length: 14
clone size: .
J gene: TRBJ2-7
CDR3 DNA: TGTGCCAGCAGCCACGACAGGGTCTCCTACGAGCAGTACTTC
CDR3 protein: CASSHDRVSYEQYF

D gene: .
V gene: TRBV15
CDR3 length: 16
clone size: .
J gene: TRBJ1-5
CDR3 DNA: TGTGCCACCAGGGAATCAATATCTGAGAGTGGTCAGCCCCAGCATTTT
CDR3 protein: CATRESISESGQPQHF

D gene: TRBD2
V gene: TRBV29-1
CDR3 length: 16
clone size: .
J gene: TRBJ2-1
CDR3 DNA: TGCAGCGTCGGGAGGGCGACTAGCGGGAGGGGTAATGAGCAGTTCTTC
CDR3 protein: CSVGRATSGRGNEQFF

D gene: TRBD1
V gene: TRBV7-9
CDR3 length: 16
clone size: few
J gene: TRBJ1-2
CDR3 DNA: TGTGCCAGCAGCCGACAGGGTTTTGGTAGAACCTATGGCTACACCTTC
CDR3 protein: CASSRQGFGRTYGYTF

D gene: .
V gene: TRBV7-2
CDR3 length: 14
clone size: .
J gene: TRBJ2-1
CDR3 DNA: TGTGCCAGCAGCTTATCGAACAGCTACAATGAGCAGTTCTTC
CDR3 protein: CASSLSNSYNEQFF

D gene: .
V gene: TRBV19
CDR3 length: 13
clone size: few
J gene: TRBJ1-3
CDR3 DNA: TGTGCCAGTAGTATAACCATTGGAAACACCATATATTTT
CDR3 protein: CASSITIGNTIYF

D gene: TRBD2
V gene: TRBV11-2
CDR3 length: 14
clone size: .
J gene: TRBJ2-1
CDR3 DNA: TGTGCCAGCAGCCCCTCGGGACTAGACAATGAGCAGTTCTTC
CDR3 protein: CASSPSGLDNEQFF

D gene: .
V gene: TRBV7-9
CDR3 length: 12
clone size: .
J gene: TRBJ1-1
CDR3 DNA: TGTGCCAGCAGCTTTGGGGACACTGAAGCTTTCTTT
CDR3 protein: CASSFGDTEAFF

D gene: .
V gene: TRBV18
CDR3 length: 15
clone size: once
J gene: TRBJ2-6
CDR3 DNA: TGTGCCAGCTCACCACAGGCACCTGGGGCCAACGTCCTGACTTTC
CDR3 protein: CASSPQAPGANVLTF

D gene: .
V gene: TRBV14
CDR3 length: 12
clone size: .
J gene: TRBJ2-7
CDR3 DNA: TGTGCCAGCAGCCAAGGCACCTACGAGCAGTACTTC
CDR3 protein: CASSQGTYEQYF

D gene: TRBD1
V gene: TRBV6-5
CDR3 length: 13
clone size: .
J gene: TRBJ1-1
CDR3 DNA: TGTGCCAGCAGCCTACAGGGGGCAGTTGAGACTTTCTTT
CDR3 protein: CASSLQGAVETFF

D gene: .
V gene: TRBV6-6
CDR3 length: 14
clone size: .
J gene: TRBJ2-3
CDR3 DNA: TGTGCCAGCAGTTCCAGGGTTATAGCAGATACGCAGTATTTT
CDR3 protein: CASSSRVIADTQYF

D gene: .
V gene: TRBV5-4
CDR3 length: 15
clone size: .
J gene: TRBJ1-2
CDR3 DNA: TGTGCCAGCAGCTTGGAAGCAGGCCTTGGGTATGGCTACACCTTC
CDR3 protein: CASSLEAGLGYGYTF

D gene: .
V gene: TRBV30
CDR3 length: 11
clone size: .
J gene: TRBJ2-7
CDR3 DNA: TGTGCCTGGTCATGGGGAGGCAAACGGTACTTC
CDR3 protein: CAWSWGGKRYF

D gene: TRBD1
V gene: TRBV7-8
CDR3 length: 14
clone size: once
J gene: TRBJ1-3
CDR3 DNA: TGTGCCAGCAGCCCCCGACAGGGGGGAAACACCATATATTTT
CDR3 protein: CASSPRQGGNTIYF

D gene: TRBD2
V gene: TRBV9
CDR3 length: 18
clone size: once
J gene: TRBJ2-1
CDR3 DNA: TGTGCCAGCAGCGTAGGGCTAGCGGGCCCGAGCTCCTACAATGAGCAGTTCTTC
CDR3 protein: CASSVGLAGPSSYNEQFF

D gene: .
V gene: TRBV4-3
CDR3 length: 16
clone size: .
J gene: TRBJ2-3
CDR3 DNA: TGCGCCAGCAGCCACGGGCGGCGGGATATGGGAGATACGCAGTATTTT
CDR3 protein: CASSHGRRDMGDTQYF

D gene: .
V gene: TRBV7-9
CDR3 length: 17
clone size: .
J gene: TRBJ2-1
CDR3 DNA: TGTGCCAGCAGCTTAGGAGGGGCTAGCCTCTCCTACAATGAGCAGTTCTTC
CDR3 protein: CASSLGGASLSYNEQFF

D gene: .
V gene: TRBV18
CDR3 length: 14
clone size: once
J gene: TRBJ1-2
CDR3 DNA: TGTGCCAGCTCACCAGGGGGACCTAACTATGGCTACACCTTC
CDR3 protein: CASSPGGPNYGYTF

D gene: .
V gene: TRBV30
CDR3 length: 12
clone size: few
J gene: TRBJ1-4
CDR3 DNA: TGTGCCTGGAGGACTCGAAGTGAAAAACTGTTTTTT
CDR3 protein: CAWRTRSEKLFF

D gene: .
V gene: TRBV7-2
CDR3 length: 14
clone size: .
J gene: TRBJ2-3
CDR3 DNA: TGTGCCAGCAGCCCCACGTTCGGGACAGATACGCAGTATTTT
CDR3 protein: CASSPTFGTDTQYF

D gene: .
V gene: TRBV5-1
CDR3 length: 16
clone size: .
J gene: TRBJ1-2
CDR3 DNA: TGCGCCAGCAGCTTTACTCTACCCGCATCTAACTATGGCTACACCTTC
CDR3 protein: CASSFTLPASNYGYTF

D gene: .
V gene: TRBV6-1
CDR3 length: 13
clone size: .
J gene: TRBJ1-2
CDR3 DNA: TGTGCCAGCAGTGAAGGGAATTACTATGGCTACACCTTC
CDR3 protein: CASSEGNYYGYTF

D gene: TRBD1
V gene: TRBV5-6
CDR3 length: 13
clone size: many
J gene: TRBJ2-7
CDR3 DNA: TGTGCCAGCAGCGGACAGGGGTCCTACGAGCAGTACTTC
CDR3 protein: CASSGQGSYEQYF

D gene: .
V gene: TRBV12-5
CDR3 length: 18
clone size: .
J gene: TRBJ1-3
CDR3 DNA: TGTGCTAGTGGTTTGGCCCTAACAGGGATATTTGGAGGAAACACCATATATTTT
CDR3 protein: CASGLALTGIFGGNTIYF

D gene: .
V gene: TRBV11-3
CDR3 length: 13
clone size: .
J gene: TRBJ2-1
CDR3 DNA: TGTGCCAGCAGCCTCCACTTAAACAATGAGCAGTTCTTC
CDR3 protein: CASSLHLNNEQFF

D gene: .
V gene: TRBV6-4
CDR3 length: 14
clone size: .
J gene: TRBJ2-2
CDR3 DNA: TGTGCCAGCAGTTATTCCGGGACGACCGGGGAGCTGTTTTTT
CDR3 protein: CASSYSGTTGELFF

D gene: TRBD1
V gene: TRBV19
CDR3 length: 14
clone size: .
J gene: TRBJ2-7
CDR3 DNA: TGTGCCAGTAACTCCGGGACAGGGGGCTACGAGCAGTACTTC
CDR3 protein: CASNSGTGGYEQYF

D gene: .
V gene: TRBV2
CDR3 length: 13
clone size: .
J gene: TRBJ2-3
CDR3 DNA: TGTGCCAGCAGTGATGAGGGCGCAGATACGCAGTATTTT
CDR3 protein: CASSDEGADTQYF

D gene: TRBD1
V gene: TRBV5-1
CDR3 length: 14
clone size: .
J gene: TRBJ1-2
CDR3 DNA: TGCGCCAGCAGCTTGGCTGGGACAGAATATGGCTACACCTTC
CDR3 protein: CASSLAGTEYGYTF

D gene: TRBD2
V gene: TRBV7-2
CDR3 length: 19
clone size: .
J gene: TRBJ2-7
CDR3 DNA: TGTGCCAGCAGCTTAGCGAGGACAGGTCGACTAGCGGGAGGGAATGAGCAGTACTTC
CDR3 protein: CASSLARTGRLAGGNEQYF

D gene: .
V gene: TRBV5-1
CDR3 length: 15
clone size: .
J gene: TRBJ2-2
CDR3 DNA: TGCGCCAGCGGTTTTACAGAAAGCAACACCGGGGAGCTGTTTTTT
CDR3 protein: CASGFTESNTGELFF

D gene: TRBD1
V gene: TRBV19
CDR3 length: 14
clone size: .
J gene: TRBJ2-4
CDR3 DNA: TGTGCCAGTAGTACACGGACAGGGGGGGACATTCAGTACTTC
CDR3 protein: CASSTRTGGDIQYF